One sample yielded the 5 T cell receptor beta chains listed below, sequenced in a study of regulatory T cells in long-lasting Graves disease. Documented time point: persistent/refractory GD, antithyroid drugs over 5 years with positive TRAb. Extracted PBMC RNA gave rise to the TCR library. The TCR beta library used iRepertoire HTBI primers with Arm-PCR amplification of CDR3. TCRdb itself ran the multiplex PCR reads through MiXCR, one entry per CDR3 protein. Among around 460,000 distinct CDR3 sequences listed, 22% were seen once. This material consisted of peripheral blood mononuclear cells (PBMCs), taken when the disease was refractory, from a patient treated with antithyroid drugs. These receptors all stem from a female donor with Graves disease.

This clonotype was seen many times. This chain joins TRBV29-1 and TRBJ1-1; D might be TRBD1 (6 bases). Trimming removed 4 bases from V and 1 base from J, with 13 bases in between. Germline CDR1 SQVTM, CDR2 ANQGSEA. The CDR3 has 14 residues. The CDR3 reads CSVVRQATNTEAFF. CDR3 coding DNA: TGCAGCGTTGTCCGACAGGCCACGAACACTGAAGCTTTCTTT.

The chain couples TRBV5-1 to TRBJ2-7; D is unclear. CDR1 SGHRS and CDR2 YFSETQ come from the germline V gene. The germline V and J ends were trimmed by 3 bases and 6 bases, with 19 bases remaining between them. This CDR3 comprises 15 residues. The CDR3 spells CASSSQQIRSGEQYF. In DNA form, the CDR3 reads TGCGCCAGCAGCTCCCAACAGATAAGAAGTGGCGAGCAGTACTTC.

This clonotype occurred a few times. The gene calls are TRBV29-1 and TRBJ2-7, with D unresolved. V was cut by 3 bases and J by 3 bases, with 6 bases left in between. The germline CDR1 and CDR2 sequences are SQVTM and ANQGSEA. The CDR3 extends over 11 amino acids. The CDR3, as DNA: TGCAGCGTTGAGGAAAACTACGAGCAGTACTTC. This gives the protein CSVEENYEQYF.

This rearrangement joins TRBV4-3 to TRBJ1-4; 7 bases line up with TRBD1. Germline-derived CDR1 and CDR2 are LGHNA and YSLEER. The CDR3 runs 19 residues. J was trimmed by 6 bases and V by 0 bases; bases with no gene match: 16. CDR3 nucleotide sequence: TGCGCCAGCAGCCAAGATCGAGGGACAGACCTCCAACTGGATGAAAAACTGTTTTTT. Amino acids: CASSQDRGTDLQLDEKLFF.

This clonotype has ten or more counts. V is TRBV28 and J is TRBJ1-4, with 10 bases fitting TRBD1. This CDR3 contains 15 residues. Germline V lookup: CDR1 MDHEN, CDR2 SYDVKM. Unmatched junction bases numbered 8, after V lost 5 bases and J lost 8 bases. The CDR3 region has the DNA TGTGCCAGCAGTGATAGCGGGACAGGGGAAGAAAAACTGTTTTTT. It yields the protein CASSDSGTGEEKLFF.